This TCR beta chain was profiled in a study of radiation and T cells in renal cell carcinoma. Treatment specified: treatment-naive control, cytoreductive nephrectomy. Control tumors came from treatment-naive patients without prior radiation. CDR3 size: 17 residues. The V end lost 6 bases, the J end lost 4 bases, and 19 bases lay between the germline ends. Germline CDR1 and CDR2: MNHEY and SMNVEV (reference sequence). Using immunoSEQ multiplex PCR, the repertoire was profiled, and TCRdb retains in-frame clones only, with some absent. The sample lists about 15,000 clones, about 56% occurring once. The chain combines TRBV27 with TRBJ2-6; D is unclear. Sequencing was performed on tumor tissue, taken from a patient whose treatment was nephrectomy without radiotherapy. The receptor was derived from a man aged 45-60 years with renal cell carcinoma. CDR3 residues: CASSLGSSLGGANVLTF. In nucleotides, the CDR3 is TGTGCCAGCAGCCTCGGATCCTCGCTGGGCGGGGCCAACGTCCTGACTTTC. Combining the CDR3 with reference TRBV27 and TRBJ2-6 gives the whole variable domain EAQVTQNPRYLITVTGKKLTVTCSQNMNHEYMSWYRQDPGLGLRQIYYSMNVEVTDKGDVPEGYKVSRKEKRNFPLILESPSPNQTSLYFCASSLGSSLGGANVLTFGAGSRLTVL.